The text below deals with one T cell receptor beta chain. This clone was detected a few times. The antigen it recognizes is unknown. No base-level quality is on record; no much larger clone is a single base apart. The donors were included in the validation cohort of 130 or so subjects, a group kept apart from the roughly 670-subject first cohort. The sample originates from a study of cytomegalovirus exposure and HLA in healthy donors listed by TCRdb under 2017. Looking at the study overall: A later analysis indicated that the 120 or so validation repertoires were generated on the platform also employed for the roughly 730 repertoires of the first cohort. The aim of the study was to test whether cataloging public T cell receptors could identify signatures of past pathogen exposure. A separate validation cohort of approximately 130 different subjects was used in addition to the roughly 700-subject first cohort. To predict cytomegalovirus infection status, the study combined high-throughput TCR immunosequencing, statistical association of individual TCRs with disease status, and machine learning. Broader findings and caveats from the paper: The classifier was reported to diagnose cytomegalovirus status with high specificity and sensitivity in both the original and validation cohorts. The validation cohort had no HLA typing available for a later analysis, so co-occurrence within that cohort was assessed over all 130 or so repertoires. In vitro tests confirmed that a few of the cytomegalovirus-associated TCR beta chains recognize cytomegalovirus antigens. Most TCR sequences were observed very rarely across donors, whereas some public TCRs were present in many individuals. In the study, 150 to 200 TCR beta chains were listed as associated with cytomegalovirus. According to the authors, the approach could potentially be generalized to other disease states and immunological phenotypes. In a later analysis, TCRs clustered in the first cohort were found to also tend to co-occur in the 110 or so validation repertoires, with 94% of cluster scores above 0.

The CDR3 goes from the cysteine to the phenylalanine over 13 residues. The kept DNA is CDR3 alone, 39 bases in frame from the first base. CDR1 MRHNA and CDR2 SNTAGT were looked up in the germline V gene. At the junction V is shortened by 8 bases and J by 6 bases, with 14 bases in between. Receptors were amplified or captured by the immunoSEQ multiplex PCR assay. As for the authors' bioinformatics: A statistical classification framework was built to diagnose cytomegalovirus status from the catalog of TCR beta chain sequences. TCRdb holds this immuneACCESS table with in-frame rearrangements only. Some clones are missing; in checked studies, unresolved V genes explain under half, and the rest has no known cause. V and J calls and clone size are given by that table; D and trimming were obtained from the DNA. The sample has some 120,000 clones on record, around nine tenths of them singletons. The ten largest clones represent about 1.5% of the sample.

The sequence was collected from a man aged 25 to 45 in good health and CMV-seronegative. The chain employs TRBV6-4 and TRBJ2-1; TRBD2 might be the D gene, on 5 matching bases. Source material: PBMCs. The DNA reads TGTGCCAGCGCCGAGGGCAGTTCCAATGAGCAGTTCTTC. It translates to CASAEGSSNEQFF.